Listed below are T cell receptor beta chains from one sample, sequenced in a study of T cell responses to AZD1222 COVID-19 vaccine. Measured with immunoSEQ multiplex PCR; TCRdb has only the in-frame clones, and not every one. In the table there are 100,000 to 150,000 clones, 88% of which are singletons. The input for sequencing was peripheral blood, taken on day 0 of AZD1222 vaccination. The origin of the receptors is an adult in good health. CDR3s include the opening cysteine and the closing phenylalanine or tryptophan. A D gene is named only where the DNA matches it firmly. Only part of the rows carry a size: once, few, many, or a class if the clone is expanded.

CDR3: CASSLKGSETQYF; DNA: TGTGCCAGCAGTTTGAAGGGTTCAGAGACCCAGTACTTC; J: TRBJ2-5; D: NA; size: NA; V: TRBV12-3/TRBV12-4
CDR3: CASSSINTEAFF; DNA: TGTGCCAGCAGTTCCATAAACACTGAAGCTTTCTTT; J: TRBJ1-1; D: NA; size: NA; V: TRBV6-5
CDR3: CASSQSDLGGTQPQHF; DNA: TGTGCCAGCAGCCAATCCGATTTAGGGGGCACTCAGCCCCAGCATTTT; J: TRBJ1-5; D: TRBD1; size: few; V: TRBV3-1/TRBV3-2
CDR3: CASSFMDRNTEAFF; DNA: TGTGCCAGTAGCTTCATGGACAGAAACACTGAAGCTTTCTTT; J: TRBJ1-1; D: NA; size: once; V: TRBV19
CDR3: CSRPSEQYF; DNA: TGCAGCCGCCCGAGTGAGCAGTACTTC; J: TRBJ2-7; D: NA; size: few; V: TRBV20-1
CDR3: CASTSDGRYEQYF; DNA: TGTGCCAGCACCTCGGACGGTCGCTACGAGCAGTACTTC; J: TRBJ2-7; D: NA; size: NA; V: TRBV2
CDR3: CSVDQTSGTYGEQFF; DNA: TGCAGCGTTGACCAGACTAGCGGTACGTACGGTGAGCAGTTCTTC; J: TRBJ2-1; D: TRBD2; size: NA; V: TRBV29-1
CDR3: CASSNPGQGGVSNYGYTF; DNA: TGTGCCAGCAGTAACCCGGGACAGGGGGGGGTGTCCAACTATGGCTACACCTTC; J: TRBJ1-2; D: TRBD1; size: NA; V: TRBV27
CDR3: CATSDLWAGRETQYF; DNA: TGTGCCACCAGTGATTTATGGGCAGGGAGAGAGACCCAGTACTTC; J: TRBJ2-5; D: NA; size: NA; V: TRBV24-1
CDR3: CATSEGHRSYTF; DNA: TGTGCCACCAGCGAGGGACACCGTAGCTACACCTTC; J: TRBJ1-2; D: NA; size: NA; V: TRBV15
CDR3: CASSLWLAGTYEQYF; DNA: TGCGCCAGCAGCTTGTGGTTGGCAGGGACCTACGAGCAGTACTTC; J: TRBJ2-7; D: NA; size: NA; V: TRBV5-1
CDR3: CASSVGGFGEQFF; DNA: TGTGCCAGCAGCGTAGGAGGGTTCGGTGAGCAGTTCTTC; J: TRBJ2-1; D: NA; size: NA; V: TRBV9
CDR3: CASSEHRGGGYTF; DNA: TGTGCCAGCAGCGAGCACCGGGGAGGAGGCTACACCTTC; J: TRBJ1-2; D: NA; size: NA; V: TRBV6-2/TRBV6-3
CDR3: CASSLGPAGEKLFF; DNA: TGCGCCAGCAGCTTAGGGCCGGCGGGTGAAAAACTGTTTTTT; J: TRBJ1-4; D: NA; size: NA; V: TRBV5-1
CDR3: CATSDSPGQNTGELFF; DNA: TGTGCCACCAGTGATTCTCCGGGACAAAACACCGGGGAGCTGTTTTTT; J: TRBJ2-2; D: NA; size: NA; V: TRBV24-1
CDR3: CASSSGGAGETQYF; DNA: TGCGCCAGCAGCTCCGGGGGGGCAGGCGAGACCCAGTACTTC; J: TRBJ2-5; D: TRBD2; size: NA; V: TRBV5-1
CDR3: CASRAGTDNQPQHF; DNA: TGTGCCAGCAGGGCCGGGACAGACAATCAGCCCCAGCATTTT; J: TRBJ1-5; D: TRBD1; size: NA; V: TRBV5-5
CDR3: CAWSRRLAGGTSYEQYF; DNA: TGTGCCTGGAGTAGAAGGTTAGCGGGAGGAACCTCCTACGAGCAGTACTTC; J: TRBJ2-7; D: TRBD2; size: NA; V: TRBV30
CDR3: CASSVAGGLREQYF; DNA: TGTGCCAGCAGCGTAGCGGGGGGCCTGAGGGAGCAGTACTTC; J: TRBJ2-7; D: NA; size: NA; V: TRBV9
CDR3: CASSPPTTDSLPWGEQYF; DNA: TGTGCCAGCAGTCCCCCCACTACTGACAGCCTACCTTGGGGGGAGCAGTACTTC; J: TRBJ2-7; D: NA; size: NA; V: TRBV28
CDR3: CASSTGQGAGGYTF; DNA: TGTGCCAGCAGTACGGGACAGGGGGCGGGTGGCTACACCTTC; J: TRBJ1-2; D: TRBD1; size: NA; V: TRBV27
CDR3: CASSQRGEKLFF; DNA: TGTGCCAGCAGCCAACGGGGGGAAAAACTGTTTTTT; J: TRBJ1-4; D: NA; size: NA; V: TRBV7-6
CDR3: CASSIGTIQAKNIQYF; DNA: TGTGCCAGTAGTATAGGGACGATCCAAGCCAAAAACATTCAGTACTTC; J: TRBJ2-4; D: NA; size: NA; V: TRBV19
CDR3: CASSGQLSTDTQYF; DNA: TGCGCCAGCAGTGGTCAGCTGAGCACAGATACGCAGTATTTT; J: TRBJ2-3; D: NA; size: NA; V: TRBV10-1
CDR3: CAISGGLASSYEQYF; DNA: TGTGCCATCAGTGGGGGACTAGCGTCCTCCTACGAGCAGTACTTC; J: TRBJ2-7; D: TRBD2; size: NA; V: TRBV10-3
CDR3: CASSLDGDYGYTF; DNA: TGTGCCAGCAGCTTAGATGGGGACTATGGCTACACCTTC; J: TRBJ1-2; D: NA; size: few; V: TRBV7-2
CDR3: CASSLTAGGHNEQFF; DNA: TGTGCCAGCAGCTTAACAGCGGGGGGGCACAATGAGCAGTTCTTC; J: TRBJ2-1; D: TRBD2; size: NA; V: TRBV11-3
CDR3: CASLSHAGQGDEKLFF; DNA: TGTGCCAGCCTTTCACACGCGGGACAGGGGGATGAAAAACTGTTTTTT; J: TRBJ1-4; D: TRBD1; size: NA; V: TRBV19
CDR3: CAWARLGAGGRDEQFF; DNA: TGTGCCTGGGCGCGGTTGGGAGCGGGGGGGCGCGATGAGCAGTTCTTC; J: TRBJ2-1; D: TRBD2; size: NA; V: TRBV30
CDR3: CASSMTGGDYEQYF; DNA: TGTGCCAGCAGCATGACAGGGGGAGACTACGAGCAGTACTTC; J: TRBJ2-7; D: TRBD1; size: NA; V: TRBV6-5
CDR3: CASSYGQGGGRSNQPQHF; DNA: TGTGCCAGCTCATACGGACAGGGCGGAGGAAGAAGCAATCAGCCCCAGCATTTT; J: TRBJ1-5; D: TRBD1; size: NA; V: TRBV18
CDR3: CASSIAGGYQPQHF; DNA: TGTGCCAGTAGTATCGCGGGGGGTTATCAGCCCCAGCATTTT; J: TRBJ1-5; D: NA; size: NA; V: TRBV19
CDR3: CASSLGTGEQFF; DNA: TGCGCCAGCAGTCTCGGGACGGGCGAGCAGTTCTTC; J: TRBJ2-1; D: NA; size: NA; V: TRBV5-1
CDR3: CASGLVRGRLDRGYQPQHF; DNA: TGTGCTAGTGGTTTGGTAAGGGGGAGGTTGGACCGGGGCTATCAGCCCCAGCATTTT; J: TRBJ1-5; D: NA; size: NA; V: TRBV12-5
CDR3: CASSGWTAYGYTF; DNA: TGTGCCAGCAGTGGCTGGACAGCCTATGGCTACACCTTC; J: TRBJ1-2; D: NA; size: NA; V: TRBV25-1
CDR3: CATRQGPNSPLHF; DNA: TGCGCCACCCGACAGGGACCTAATTCACCCCTCCACTTT; J: TRBJ1-6; D: TRBD1; size: NA; V: TRBV5-1
CDR3: CASRPSGTGIYEQYF; DNA: TGTGCCAGCAGACCCTCCGGGACAGGGATCTACGAGCAGTACTTC; J: TRBJ2-7; D: TRBD1; size: NA; V: TRBV7-9
CDR3: CASTTEGGASSYNEQFF; DNA: TGTGCCAGCACCACCGAGGGCGGAGCCAGCTCCTACAATGAGCAGTTCTTC; J: TRBJ2-1; D: NA; size: NA; V: TRBV4-2
CDR3: CASSSGTGGVRGGYGYTF; DNA: TGTGCCAGCAGTTCGGGGACAGGTGGGGTTCGAGGAGGTTATGGCTACACCTTC; J: TRBJ1-2; D: TRBD1; size: once; V: TRBV27
CDR3: CASSTTGFDGYTF; DNA: TGTGCCAGCAGTACCACAGGGTTTGATGGCTACACCTTC; J: TRBJ1-2; D: NA; size: NA; V: TRBV6-2/TRBV6-3
CDR3: CASSLTTGPLNTEAFF; DNA: TGTGCCAGCTCACTGACGACAGGGCCACTGAACACTGAAGCTTTCTTT; J: TRBJ1-1; D: TRBD1; size: NA; V: TRBV18
CDR3: CASSEERAEQFF; DNA: TGCGCCAGCAGTGAGGAGCGGGCTGAGCAGTTCTTC; J: TRBJ2-1; D: NA; size: NA; V: TRBV10-2
CDR3: CASSPGQGAIQPQHF; DNA: TGCGCCAGCTCTCCGGGACAGGGGGCGATTCAGCCCCAGCATTTT; J: TRBJ1-5; D: TRBD1; size: NA; V: TRBV4-1
CDR3: CASSKTAKNIQYF; DNA: TGTGCCAGCAGCAAAACAGCCAAAAACATTCAGTACTTC; J: TRBJ2-4; D: NA; size: NA; V: TRBV28
CDR3: CASSQEALAEQYF; DNA: TGCGCCAGCAGCCAAGAGGCACTTGCCGAGCAGTACTTC; J: TRBJ2-7; D: NA; size: NA; V: TRBV4-1
CDR3: CASGSYLNTEAFF; DNA: TGTGCCAGCGGAAGCTACTTGAACACTGAAGCTTTCTTT; J: TRBJ1-1; D: NA; size: NA; V: TRBV2
CDR3: CAWSRGDRVGTEAFF; DNA: TGTGCCTGGAGTAGAGGAGACAGGGTGGGCACTGAAGCTTTCTTT; J: TRBJ1-1; D: TRBD1; size: once; V: TRBV30
CDR3: CASSRIGTSGETQYF; DNA: TGTGCCAGCAGCCGGATTGGGACTAGCGGGGAGACCCAGTACTTC; J: TRBJ2-5; D: TRBD2; size: NA; V: TRBV7-2
CDR3: CASSYRNTEAFF; DNA: TGTGCCAGCAGTTACCGGAACACTGAAGCTTTCTTT; J: TRBJ1-1; D: NA; size: NA; V: TRBV6-5
CDR3: CASTDRGHGNQPQHF; DNA: TGTGCCAGCACGGACAGGGGGCATGGGAATCAGCCCCAGCATTTT; J: TRBJ1-5; D: TRBD1; size: NA; V: TRBV2
CDR3: CASKSGEENIQYF; DNA: TGTGCCAGTAAGTCGGGGGAGGAAAACATTCAGTACTTC; J: TRBJ2-4; D: NA; size: NA; V: TRBV19
CDR3: CASSPPQWNTEAFF; DNA: TGTGCCAGCAGCCCTCCACAGTGGAACACTGAAGCTTTCTTT; J: TRBJ1-1; D: NA; size: NA; V: TRBV7-9
CDR3: CASSLGEYQETQYF; DNA: TGTGCCAGCAGCTTAGGGGAATACCAAGAGACCCAGTACTTC; J: TRBJ2-5; D: NA; size: NA; V: TRBV7-9
CDR3: CASSYGAGGGQPQHF; DNA: TGTGCCAGCAGTTACGGGGCGGGGGGCGGACAGCCCCAGCATTTT; J: TRBJ1-5; D: NA; size: NA; V: TRBV6-2/TRBV6-3
CDR3: CATSSNIYTIYF; DNA: TGTGCCACCAGCAGCAATATCTACACCATATATTTT; J: TRBJ1-3; D: NA; size: NA; V: TRBV15
CDR3: CAWTGGYEQYF; DNA: TGTGCCTGGACAGGGGGGTACGAGCAGTACTTC; J: TRBJ2-7; D: NA; size: once; V: TRBV30
CDR3: CASSSRTGSGEAFF; DNA: TGTGCCAGCAGCTCCAGGACAGGGTCGGGTGAAGCTTTCTTT; J: TRBJ1-1; D: TRBD1; size: NA; V: TRBV9